Below are 22 T cell receptor beta chains sequenced from a single sample in a study of human T cells and chemical hapten exposure. This sample's time point: healthy volunteer bleed at 6 weeks. The template was total RNA from unfractionated whole blood. TCRdb ran MiXCR on the RACE reads and lists one entry per CDR3 protein. This repertoire shows some 81,000 distinct CDR3 sequences, over 6.5% found once; its top ten account for 1.5% to 2%. The sample taken for sequencing was whole blood. The source is a female donor in good health. Some clones in this sample may be carry-over from other donors' samples.

This clonotype ranks as medium-sized. The chain couples TRBV29-1 to TRBJ2-5; D possibly corresponds to TRBD2 (6 bases). V shed 5 bases and J shed 2 bases, with 15 bases lying between them. Germline V lookup: CDR1 SQVTM, CDR2 ANQGSEA. The CDR3 is 14 residues long. The CDR3 DNA sequence: TGCAGCGTTCATGGAGGGGCTGGACAAGAGACCCAGTACTTC. It codes for CSVHGGAGQETQYF.

This clonotype has ten or more counts. The V call is TRBV2, the J call TRBJ1-1, with 8 nucleotides matching TRBD1. Trimming at V came to 6 bases and at J to 7 bases, leaving 10 bases not matched to a gene. Germline CDR1 reads SNHLY; CDR2 reads FYNNEI. The CDR3 is 14 amino acids. CDR3: CASRILGQGLEAFF. CDR3 nucleotides: TGTGCCAGCAGGATTCTAGGACAGGGCCTTGAAGCTTTCTTT.

The rearrangement links TRBV2 to TRBJ1-2; 8 bases match TRBD1. V lost 5 bases, J lost 8 bases, and 10 bases stayed unmatched. This CDR3 has 14 residues. The germline gives CDR1 SNHLY, CDR2 FYNNEI. CDR3: CASSYTPGGGGYTF. The CDR3 nucleotides read TGTGCCAGCAGTTACACCCCAGGGGGCGGGGGCTACACCTTC.

This rearrangement joins TRBV20-1 to TRBJ1-2; maybe TRBD1 (6 bases). Per the germline V gene, CDR1 is DFQATT and CDR2 is SNEGSKA (reference sequence). The CDR3 has 14 residues. V was trimmed by 5 bases and J by 3 bases, leaving 16 bases between them. The CDR3 is CSAAKGGMDYGYTF. Here the CDR3 DNA reads TGCAGTGCTGCAAAGGGGGGGATGGACTATGGCTACACCTTC.

This clonotype showed up just a few times. This chain joins TRBV29-1 and TRBJ2-3; 13 positions agree with TRBD2. The V gene end was trimmed by 4 bases and the J gene end by 4 bases; junction bases not matched to a gene: 5. The CDR3 runs to 15 residues. The germline V gene encodes CDR1 SQVTM and CDR2 ANQGSEA. The CDR3 protein is CSVVGLAGASDTQYF. As DNA, the CDR3 is TGCAGCGTTGTAGGACTAGCGGGGGCCTCAGATACGCAGTATTTT.

This clonotype has only a few counts. The chain has TRBV6-5 and TRBJ1-6, with TRBD1 matching 9 bases. V shed 3 bases and J 1 base; nucleotides not matched to a gene: 4. This CDR3 is built from 17 residues. Germline V CDR1 and CDR2: MNHEY, SVGAGI. CDR3 coding DNA: TGTGCCAGCAGTTATACAGGGGGCGTTTCCTATAATTCACCCCTCCACTTT. Residues: CASSYTGGVSYNSPLHF.

This clonotype showed up just a few times. J is TRBJ1-2 and V is TRBV12-5, with a possible D match to TRBD1 (5 bases). Germline CDR1 reads LGHNT; CDR2 reads FRNRAP. V shed 6 bases and J shed 4 bases, with 12 bases lying between them. This CDR3 is 13 amino acids long. DNA for the CDR3: TGTGCTAGTGGCAGGGAGGCCACCTATGGCTACACCTTC. This sequence encodes CASGREATYGYTF.

This clonotype was observed many times. V gene TRBV29-1 combines with J gene TRBJ1-1; possible D gene TRBD1, 5 bases. The germline V and J ends were trimmed by 4 bases and 4 bases, with 13 bases remaining between them. The germline gives CDR1 SQVTM, CDR2 ANQGSEA. This CDR3 spans 13 amino acids. As DNA, the CDR3 is TGCAGCGTTGCTGAGGGGCGCGGCACTGAAGCTTTCTTT. Amino acid sequence: CSVAEGRGTEAFF. The full variable domain, rest sourced from reference TRBV29-1 and TRBJ1-1, is SAVISQKPSRDICQRGTSLTIQCQVDSQVTMMFWYRQQPGQSLTLIATANQGSEATYESGFVIDKFPISRPNLTFSTLTVSNMSPEDSSIYLCSVAEGRGTEAFFGQGTRLTVV.

This clonotype was observed a few times. The gene calls are TRBV7-8 and TRBJ1-5, with 9 bases aligning to TRBD1. This CDR3 region has 19 residues. Trimming cost V 2 bases and J 0 bases; bases outside gene matches: 11. CDR1 and CDR2 (germline): SGHVS, FQNEAQ. The CDR3 nucleotides read TGTGCCAGCAGCTTAAAGGGGACAGGGAGCCCTTATAGCAATCAGCCCCAGCATTTT. This gives the protein CASSLKGTGSPYSNQPQHF.

This clonotype was seen only a few times. This sequence joins TRBV5-5 and TRBJ1-1, with 8 positions matching TRBD1. Looked up from germline, CDR1 is SGHKS and CDR2 is YYEKEE (reference sequence). V was pared by 0 bases and J by 1 base, with 17 bases of the junction left unmatched. This CDR3 is 20 amino acids long. CDR3 sequence (DNA): TGTGCCAGCAGCTTGGCGGCAGGGGGCTACGATCACACTAAGAACACTGAAGCTTTCTTT. This codes for CASSLAAGGYDHTKNTEAFF.

In this sample, this clonotype turned up many times. The chain uses TRBV2 and TRBJ2-7; 7 bases are shared with TRBD1. The V gene's germline CDR1 is SNHLY and CDR2 FYNNEI. The CDR3 runs 16 residues. Germline trimming cut 5 bases from V and 0 bases from J; bases unmatched to any gene: 10. In nucleotides, the CDR3 is TGTGCCAGCAGTCTAGTTGGGACAGATGCCTCCTACGAGCAGTACTTC. Translation gives CASSLVGTDASYEQYF.

This clonotype was seen repeatedly, ten times or more. The chain uses TRBV7-2 and TRBJ2-1, with D possibly matching TRBD1 (5 bases). This CDR3 contains 16 residues. From germline, CDR1 is SGHTA and CDR2 FQGNSA. V lost 2 bases and J 4 bases, leaving 15 bases between the germline ends. CDR3 region: CASSLFDRISYNEQFF. CDR3 sequence (DNA): TGTGCCAGCAGCTTATTTGACAGAATATCATACAATGAGCAGTTCTTC.

V and J are TRBV5-1 and TRBJ2-5, with 10 bases identical to TRBD1. The germline V gene encodes CDR1 SGHRS and CDR2 YFSETQ. The CDR3 has 16 residues. V dropped 1 base and J dropped 5; count of bases not matched to a gene: 8. For the CDR3, the DNA is TGCGCCAGCAGCTTGATGACAGGGGGCGGATTGGAGACCCAGTACTTC. Amino acid sequence: CASSLMTGGGLETQYF.

This sequence joins TRBV3-1 and TRBJ2-1; D may match TRBD1 or TRBD2 (5 bases each). The V end was cut by 0 bases, the J end by 5 bases, with 14 bases between. This CDR3 spans 16 amino acids. The germline CDR1 and CDR2 sequences are LGHDT and YNNKEL (reference sequence). The CDR3 nucleotides are TGTGCCAGCAGCCAAGATTGGGGGTCGCTGGACAATGAGCAGTTCTTC. Translation: CASSQDWGSLDNEQFF.

In its sample, this clonotype was seen many times. The chain joins TRBV20-1 to TRBJ1-5; 10 bases fit TRBD1. CDR3 length equals 15 residues. J gave up 4 bases and V 5 bases, and 8 bases lay outside the gene matches. The germline V gene has CDR1 DFQATT and CDR2 SNEGSKA (reference sequence). CDR3 region: CSASIRTGGNQPQHF. As DNA, the CDR3 is TGCAGTGCTTCTATCAGGACAGGGGGGAATCAGCCCCAGCATTTT.

Many counts were recorded for this clonotype. The chain is built from TRBV10-3 and TRBJ2-7, with D possibly being TRBD1 (5 bases). Trimming shortened V by 3 bases and J by 5 bases, and 14 bases separated the two germline ends. This CDR3 spans 14 amino acids. Germline CDR1 is ENHRY and CDR2 is SYGVKD. The CDR3 DNA reads as TGTGCCATCAGTGATGGGCAGGTCAGGGACGAGCAGTACTTC. This encodes CAISDGQVRDEQYF.

Only a few counts were recorded for this clonotype. The genes are TRBV20-1 and TRBJ2-3, with D possibly matching TRBD2 (5 bases). CDR1 DFQATT and CDR2 SNEGSKA come from the germline V gene (reference sequence). CDR3 length: 16 amino acids. V shed 0 bases and J shed 2 bases, with 15 bases lying between them. CDR3 amino acids: CSARDPIAGLTDTQYF. For the CDR3, the DNA is TGCAGTGCTAGAGATCCTATTGCGGGCCTCACAGATACGCAGTATTTT.

This clonotype was seen many times. This chain joins TRBV4-3 and TRBJ2-1; D gene uncertain. V lost 2 bases and J lost 5, with 13 bases in between. The CDR3 covers 15 residues. Per the germline V gene, CDR1 is LGHNA and CDR2 is YSLEER. The CDR3 protein is CASSQNAESDNEQFF. Here the CDR3 DNA reads TGCGCCAGCAGCCAAAACGCGGAGTCCGACAATGAGCAGTTCTTC.

This sequence joins TRBV12-3 or TRBV12-4 and TRBJ2-7, with TRBD1 identical over 8 bases. The CDR3 extends over 12 amino acids. After removal of 7 bases from V and 5 bases from J, the junction contained 4 bases not matched to a gene. CDR3 coding DNA: TGTGCCAGCACACAGGGGGTTAACGAGCAGTACTTC. Translation gives CASTQGVNEQYF.

This clonotype was picked up a small number of times. V usage is TRBV12-3 or TRBV12-4 and J usage is TRBJ1-2; 8 bases agree with TRBD1. J was trimmed by 14 bases and V by 5 bases; bases with no gene match: 10. This CDR3 has 12 amino acids. The CDR3, as DNA: TGTGCCAGCAGTCCAGGGGGCCTCAAGAATACCTTC. Protein: CASSPGGLKNTF.

This clonotype was found a few times. V gene TRBV29-1 combines with J gene TRBJ2-3; D possibly corresponds to TRBD1 (5 bases). Between the trimmed V and J ends, which lost 1 base and 0 bases, there was a span of 14 bases. Germline-derived CDR1 and CDR2 are SQVTM and ANQGSEA. The CDR3 loop spans 16 amino acids. Here the CDR3 reads CSVEGTRSHSTDTQYF. The CDR3 coding sequence is TGCAGCGTTGAAGGGACAAGGTCCCATAGCACAGATACGCAGTATTTT.

V and J are TRBV14 and TRBJ2-1; D call uncertain. Germline-derived CDR1 and CDR2 are SGHDN and FVKESK. V lost 3 bases, J lost 0 bases, and 6 bases lay in between. The CDR3 contains 14 residues. The CDR3, as DNA: TGTGCCAGCAGCCAGAGGCTCTCCTACAATGAGCAGTTCTTC. Translated, it gives CASSQRLSYNEQFF.